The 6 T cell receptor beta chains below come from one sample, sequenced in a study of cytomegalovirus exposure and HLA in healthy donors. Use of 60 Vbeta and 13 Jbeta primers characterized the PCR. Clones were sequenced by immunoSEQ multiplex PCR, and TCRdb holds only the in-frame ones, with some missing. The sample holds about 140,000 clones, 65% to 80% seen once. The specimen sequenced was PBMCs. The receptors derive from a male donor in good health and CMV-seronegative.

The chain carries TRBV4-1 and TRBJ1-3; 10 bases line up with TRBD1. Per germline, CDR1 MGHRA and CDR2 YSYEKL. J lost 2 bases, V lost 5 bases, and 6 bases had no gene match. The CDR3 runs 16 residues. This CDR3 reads CASSTRDRGAGNTIYF. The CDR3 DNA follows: TGCGCCAGCAGCACCCGGGACAGGGGAGCTGGAAACACCATATATTTT.

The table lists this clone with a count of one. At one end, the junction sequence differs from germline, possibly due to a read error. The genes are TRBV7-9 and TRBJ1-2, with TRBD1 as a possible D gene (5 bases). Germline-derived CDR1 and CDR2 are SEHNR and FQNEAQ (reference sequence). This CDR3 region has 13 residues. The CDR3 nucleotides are TGTTCCAGCAGCATATCGACAGTGGGCGGCTACACCTTC. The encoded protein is CSSSISTVGGYTF.

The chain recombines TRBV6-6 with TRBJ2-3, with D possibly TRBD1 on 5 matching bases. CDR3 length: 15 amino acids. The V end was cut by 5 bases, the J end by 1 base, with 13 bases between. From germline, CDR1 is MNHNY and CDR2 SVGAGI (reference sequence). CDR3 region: CASSQQGPRTDTQYF. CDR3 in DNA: TGTGCCAGCAGTCAGCAGGGCCCCCGCACAGATACGCAGTATTTT.

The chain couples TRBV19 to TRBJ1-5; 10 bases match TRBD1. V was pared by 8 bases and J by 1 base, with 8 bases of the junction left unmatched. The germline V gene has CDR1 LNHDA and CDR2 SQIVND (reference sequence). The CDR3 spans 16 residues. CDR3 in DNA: TGTGCCAGTCTCAATCCGGGACAGGGGAGCAATCAGCCCCAGCATTTT. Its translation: CASLNPGQGSNQPQHF.

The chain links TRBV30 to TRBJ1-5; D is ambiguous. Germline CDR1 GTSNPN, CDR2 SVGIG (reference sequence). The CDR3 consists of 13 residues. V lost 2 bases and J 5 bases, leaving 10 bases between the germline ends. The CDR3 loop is CAWSPLSDQPQHF. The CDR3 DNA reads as TGTGCCTGGAGTCCTTTGAGCGATCAGCCCCAGCATTTT.

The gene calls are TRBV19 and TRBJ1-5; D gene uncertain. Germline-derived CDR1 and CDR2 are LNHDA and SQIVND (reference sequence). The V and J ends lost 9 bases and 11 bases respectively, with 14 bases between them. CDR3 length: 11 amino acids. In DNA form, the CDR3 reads TGTGCCAGCATGACCGGCGCGGCCCAGCATTTT. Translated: CASMTGAAQHF.